The clone carrying this T cell receptor beta chain occurred a few times. Its antigen is not identified. It may be a read error: a sequence one base away is much more abundant. From roughly 0.4 ug of RNA, a library with molecular barcoded alpha/delta and beta/gamma adaptors was made. Each CDR3 protein is one row after TCRdb ran MiXCR on the reads. The sample lists approximately 20,000 distinct CDR3 sequences, approximately 15% occurring once. The data originate from a study of read filtering for tumor transcriptome and immune sequencing. Whole-study context: Mean patient age was about 66 years, range about 47 to 90; roughly 18 male, some 15 female.

Study conclusions and caveats: Single-read clonotypes: 80% to 90% of IR-seq clonotypes (about 3.5% of reads), more than 70% of RNA-seq clonotypes (roughly 43% of reads).

The sequence was collected from a donor over 35 with multiple myeloma. What was sequenced was a population of CD138-negative cells sorted from bone marrow.

Here the CDR3 reads CASSLNTGGRTGELIF. In DNA form, the CDR3 reads TGTGCCAGCAGCTTAAATACAGGGGGAAGGACCGGGGAGCTGATTTTT. The J gene is TRBJ2-2, the V gene TRBV11-1, with 8 bases identical to TRBD1. Per the germline V gene, CDR1 is SGHAT and CDR2 is FQDESV (reference sequence). This CDR3 spans 16 amino acids.